This TCR beta chain is from a study of blood T cell repertoires in COVID-19. About the research overall: The samples span acute and convalescent COVID-19 from the United States, Italy and Spain. The cDNA or gDNA used as material had been derived from T cells, B-cell-depleted T cells, or PBMCs.

In the authors' workflow: Scientists estimated how many nucleated cells there were by amplifying reference gene primers. The table came from immunoSEQ multiplex PCR; TCRdb's copy has only in-frame clones and leaves some out. V, J and clone size are those of that table, while D and trimming were read from the DNA. This table holds 260,000 or so clones, around 83% found once. The CDR3 has 15 amino acids. V lost 3 bases and J 0 bases, leaving 11 bases between the germline ends. Germline V gene data show CDR1 as MGHRA and CDR2 as YSYEKL. This TCR was sampled from an elderly man with acute or convalescent COVID-19. V is TRBV4-1 and J is TRBJ1-1; tentatively, D is TRBD1 (6 bases). Sequencing input: peripheral blood. Here the CDR3 DNA reads TGCGCCAGCAGCCATACCGGACAGCTGAACACTGAAGCTTTCTTT. Its translation is CASSHTGQLNTEAFF.